These T cell receptor beta chains were read from a single sample in a study of long-term antiretroviral therapy in people with HIV. Here immunoSEQ multiplex PCR was the method, and the copy in TCRdb shows in-frame clones only, minus some. The table lists some 11,000 clones, roughly 79% of them singletons, with approximately 10% in the top ten. Sample: unsorted PBMCs, taken 0.8 years before starting antiretroviral therapy. Receptors originate from a woman in her 40s with HIV. Both conserved end residues are part of each CDR3. The D gene is left open where the match is weak. Not all rows give a size; the values are once, few, many and, for expanded clones, a class.

abundance	j_gene	v_gene	d_gene	CDR3nt	CDR3aa
.	TRBJ2-7	TRBV5-1	TRBD1	TGCGCCAGCAGCTTGGACCGGGACAGGATCTACGAGCAGTACTTC	CASSLDRDRIYEQYF
.	TRBJ2-7	TRBV11-3	.	TGTGCCAGCAGCTTGTCTCGGCTGGGCGAGCAGTACTTC	CASSLSRLGEQYF
.	TRBJ2-2	TRBV5-1	.	TGCGCCAGCAGCTTGCCTGAGGGCCGCGTGGGACCGAACACCGGGGAGCTGTTTTTT	CASSLPEGRVGPNTGELFF
.	TRBJ1-4	TRBV18	.	TGTGCCAGCTCACGGGGGGAAAATGAAAAACTGTTTTTT	CASSRGENEKLFF
.	TRBJ2-7	TRBV30	.	TGTGCCTGGTCAGGGGGGGCCGAGCAGTACTTC	CAWSGGAEQYF
once	TRBJ2-2	TRBV19	.	TGTGCCAGTACTTCCACCGGGGAGCTGTTTTTT	CASTSTGELFF
.	TRBJ2-1	TRBV6-6	TRBD1	TGTGCCAGCAGTCCTCAACAGGGGTGGAATGAGCAGTTCTTC	CASSPQQGWNEQFF
.	TRBJ1-1	TRBV9	TRBD1	TGTGCCAGCAGCGTAGAGGCAGGGGGCTTATACACTGAAGCTTTCTTT	CASSVEAGGLYTEAFF
.	TRBJ2-3	TRBV5-1	.	TGCGCCAGCAGCCAGGTAGGAGATACGCAGTATTTT	CASSQVGDTQYF
.	TRBJ2-7	TRBV19	TRBD2	TGTGCCAGTATGGACCTAGCGGGATACGAGCAGTACTTC	CASMDLAGYEQYF
.	TRBJ1-1	TRBV28	.	TGTGCCAGCAGTTTGCCGCAGAGGAACACTGAAGCTTTCTTT	CASSLPQRNTEAFF
few	TRBJ2-7	TRBV11-2	.	TGTGCCAGCAGCTTGGGTAGTTCCTACGAGCAGTACTTC	CASSLGSSYEQYF
.	TRBJ2-7	TRBV29-1	TRBD2	TGCAGCGTCGTTGGACTAGCGGGAGCCTACTCCTACGAGCAGTACTTC	CSVVGLAGAYSYEQYF
.	TRBJ1-4	TRBV4-3	.	TGCGCCAGCAGCCGGTCGATGGGGGCTGGGAGGGAAAAACTGTTTTTT	CASSRSMGAGREKLFF
.	TRBJ2-1	TRBV9	TRBD2	TGTGCCAGCAGCGTTGGGCCGGGAGGACCGTACAATGAGCAGTTCTTC	CASSVGPGGPYNEQFF
.	TRBJ1-2	TRBV7-9	.	TGTGCCAGCAGCTTAGCGCGGACAGCCAGCTACACCTTC	CASSLARTASYTF
.	TRBJ2-3	TRBV6-4	.	TGTGCCAGCAGTGACCCAACTGGTGGTCCGAGTACCAGCACAGATACGCAGTATTTT	CASSDPTGGPSTSTDTQYF
.	TRBJ2-7	TRBV4-1	TRBD2	TGCGCCAGCAGCCAAGAGACTAGCGGCTCACCTTACGAGCAGTACTTC	CASSQETSGSPYEQYF
.	TRBJ2-5	TRBV19	TRBD2	TGTGCCAGTAGTATGTTAGCGGGAGGGCCCGCAGAGACCCAGTACTTC	CASSMLAGGPAETQYF
.	TRBJ1-1	TRBV10-3	.	TGTGCCATCAGTGTGTCGGTGAACACTGAAGCTTTCTTT	CAISVSVNTEAFF
few	TRBJ1-1	TRBV14	.	TGTGCCAGCAGCCAAGGGGGTGAAGCTTTCTTT	CASSQGGEAFF
.	TRBJ1-2	TRBV5-6	.	TGTGCCAGCAGCTTGGTGAGCAGGGAACGCGGCTACACCTTC	CASSLVSRERGYTF
.	TRBJ2-1	TRBV7-9	.	TGTGCCAGCAGCTTAGATCTAAACCCCTACAATGAGCAGTTCTTC	CASSLDLNPYNEQFF
.	TRBJ2-1	TRBV7-9	.	TGTGCCAGCAGCAGGGGGGCGTTGGATGAGCAGTTCTTC	CASSRGALDEQFF
.	TRBJ2-7	TRBV7-3	.	TGTGCCAGCAGCGCACAAACCTCAGGAAAAACTAACTACGAGCAGTACTTC	CASSAQTSGKTNYEQYF
few	TRBJ1-5	TRBV4-1	.	TGCGCCAGCAGCCAAGATTTATGGGAGCCCCAGCATTTT	CASSQDLWEPQHF
.	TRBJ1-2	TRBV28	TRBD1	TGTGCCAGCAGTCGCCCGACAGGGGCGGGGGGCTACACCTTC	CASSRPTGAGGYTF
once	TRBJ2-3	TRBV7-2	TRBD2	TGTGCCAGCAGCCAAGCGGGACCCCTCACAGATACGCAGTATTTT	CASSQAGPLTDTQYF
.	TRBJ2-3	TRBV27	TRBD2	TGTGCCAGCAGTTTCTGGCCTAGCGGGAGCACAGATACGCAGTATTTT	CASSFWPSGSTDTQYF
.	TRBJ1-2	TRBV7-9	TRBD1	TGTGCCAGCAGCTTCAGCATGACCGGGACAGAGAGGGGAGGCTACACCTTC	CASSFSMTGTERGGYTF
.	TRBJ1-2	TRBV7-9	.	TGTGCCAGCAGCTTAGCGCCTGGGGAGGGCTATGGCTACACCTTC	CASSLAPGEGYGYTF
.	TRBJ2-1	TRBV6-5	TRBD2	TGTGCCAGCAGTTACTCCGGACTAGCGGGAGGGAGTGAGCAGTTCTTC	CASSYSGLAGGSEQFF
few	TRBJ1-2	TRBV10-3	.	TGTGCCATCAGTGTTGGTCAGGAAACCGATGGCTACACCTTC	CAISVGQETDGYTF
.	TRBJ1-6	TRBV18	.	TGTGCCAGCTCACCACTCGGACAAGGAAATTCACCCCTCCACTTT	CASSPLGQGNSPLHF
.	TRBJ2-7	TRBV29-1	TRBD2	TGCAGCGTTGTTCTAGCGGAGTCCTACGAGCAGTACTTC	CSVVLAESYEQYF
.	TRBJ2-2	TRBV6-5	.	TGTGCCAGCAGCTTTTCCCTTTTCCCCGGGGAGCTGTTTTTT	CASSFSLFPGELFF
.	TRBJ1-4	TRBV7-9	.	TGTGCCAGCAGCTTAGACCCGGAAAAACTGTTTTTT	CASSLDPEKLFF
.	TRBJ2-5	TRBV18	TRBD1	TGTGCCAGCTCACCTAACAGGGGGCAAGAGACCCAGTACTTC	CASSPNRGQETQYF
.	TRBJ1-4	TRBV10-3	.	TGTGCCATCAGTGAGTCGAAGGGCCTAAATGAAAAACTGTTTTTT	CAISESKGLNEKLFF
.	TRBJ2-7	TRBV5-3	.	TGTGCCAGAAGCCCCGGCGGGGAAGCGTACTCTGGATCCTACGAGCAGTACTTC	CARSPGGEAYSGSYEQYF
.	TRBJ1-3	TRBV6-5	.	TGTGCCAGCAGGAGGGGGAACTCTGGAAACACCATATATTTT	CASRRGNSGNTIYF
.	TRBJ2-7	TRBV7-9	.	TGTGCCAGCAGCCCGCCCCTCGACTACGAGCAGTACTTC	CASSPPLDYEQYF